This note documents a single T cell receptor (beta chain) sequence. What it binds is unknown. 60 Vbeta and 13 Jbeta primers were used in PCR. Measured with immunoSEQ multiplex PCR; TCRdb has only the in-frame clones, and not every one. Listed are 40,000 to 50,000 clones; 2.1% falls within the top ten. The data derive from a study of cytomegalovirus exposure and HLA in healthy donors. In the study overall: Earlier, approximately 190 million T cells were analyzed, and 117 million unique TCR beta sequences were found among them.

Study-level results: A later analysis linked a missense variant in DCLRE1C to the trimming of TCR beta V and J genes. CMV serostatus was the only immune exposure information that was available.

CDR3 length: 14 residues. Germline CDR1 and CDR2: LNHDA and SQIVND (reference sequence). Trimming cost V 6 bases and J 3 bases; bases outside gene matches: 7. Sequenced: PBMCs. This sequence joins TRBV19 and TRBJ2-7; 8 nucleotides align to TRBD2. The receptor comes from a woman between 40 and 55 years old in good health and CMV-seronegative. CDR3 DNA: TGTGCCAGTAGCAAACAAGGGACTAGCTACGAGCAGTACTTC. It is translated as CASSKQGTSYEQYF.